This record covers a single T cell receptor beta chain. The data stem from a study of control samples from healthy donors and cancer patients. Here immunoSEQ multiplex PCR was the method, and the copy in TCRdb shows in-frame clones only, minus some. The sample includes 20,000 to 30,000 clones, approximately 78% seen only once; the top ten take about 25%. Germline-derived CDR1 and CDR2 are MNHEY and SVGAGI. The CDR3 sequence is 13 residues long. The ends lost 8 bases at V and 7 bases at J; junction bases unmatched: 4. The TCR sequence derives from a man in his fifties or sixties with colorectal cancer. The rearrangement joins TRBV6-5 to TRBJ1-6, with 8 positions matching TRBD1. The material sequenced was PBMCs. CDR3 coding DNA: TGTGCCAGCTTGACAGGGGTGAATTCACCCCTCCACTTT. Amino acids: CASLTGVNSPLHF.